Listed below are T cell receptor beta chains from one sample, sequenced in a study of OX40 agonist ivuxolimab in advanced cancers. Clones were sequenced by immunoSEQ multiplex PCR, and TCRdb holds only the in-frame ones, with some missing. The table has just over 90,000 clones, roughly 94% seen once. The sample consisted of CD4+ or CD8+ T cells sorted from blood, taken in a trial of the OX40 agonist ivuxolimab. Receptor source: an adult with an advanced solid tumor such as melanoma, head and neck, liver or kidney cancer. The CDR3 runs from the conserved cysteine through the conserved F or W. Fields, in order: J gene, V gene, D gene, clone size, CDR3 DNA, CDR3 protein. A D gene is named only where the DNA matches it firmly. Clone size appears in some rows only: once, few, many, or a class for an expanded clone.

J: TRBJ2-2
V: TRBV2
D: TRBD2
size: NA
DNA: TGTGCCAGCAGTAGACTAGCGGGTGGGTCCGGGGAGCTGTTTTTT
CDR3: CASSRLAGGSGELFF

J: TRBJ1-1
V: TRBV19
D: NA
size: NA
DNA: TGTGCCAGTAGTATCTGGGGAAACACTGAAGCTTTCTTT
CDR3: CASSIWGNTEAFF

J: TRBJ1-5
V: TRBV10-3
D: TRBD1
size: few
DNA: TGTGCCATCACTCGGGTGACAGGGAATCAGCCCCAGCATTTT
CDR3: CAITRVTGNQPQHF

J: TRBJ1-6
V: TRBV6-5
D: TRBD1
size: NA
DNA: TGTGCCAGCAGTTACCGGACAGGGCAGAATTCACCCCTCCACTTT
CDR3: CASSYRTGQNSPLHF

J: TRBJ2-2
V: TRBV10-3
D: NA
size: NA
DNA: TGTGCCACCGCGCCAGGGGCGAACACCGGGGAGCTGTTTTTT
CDR3: CATAPGANTGELFF

J: TRBJ2-3
V: TRBV25-1
D: TRBD1
size: NA
DNA: TGTGCCACCCCCACCGGGACAGAATCTAGCACAGATACGCAGTATTTT
CDR3: CATPTGTESSTDTQYF

J: TRBJ1-5
V: TRBV5-1
D: NA
size: NA
DNA: TGCGCCAGCAGCTTGGGTGGGGGGCAGCCCCAGCATTTT
CDR3: CASSLGGGQPQHF

J: TRBJ1-5
V: TRBV27
D: NA
size: NA
DNA: TGTGCCAGCAGTTTCAGGGGCAACAATCAGCCCCAGCATTTT
CDR3: CASSFRGNNQPQHF

J: TRBJ2-2
V: TRBV4-2
D: NA
size: NA
DNA: TGTGCCAGCAGCCCCTGGCCGGACACCGGGGAGCTGTTTTTT
CDR3: CASSPWPDTGELFF

J: TRBJ2-1
V: TRBV4-1
D: TRBD2
size: NA
DNA: TGCGCCAGCAGCCGTAAACCGGGACTAGCGGGAGAGGGAAGCGATGAGCAGTTCTTC
CDR3: CASSRKPGLAGEGSDEQFF

J: TRBJ1-4
V: TRBV4-1
D: TRBD1
size: NA
DNA: TGCGCCAGCAGCCGGACAGTTGGGGACAGGCAAAATGAAAAACTGTTTTTT
CDR3: CASSRTVGDRQNEKLFF

J: TRBJ2-1
V: TRBV11-2
D: NA
size: NA
DNA: TGTGCCAGCAGCTCTAGGGGGGGTAATGAGCAGTTCTTC
CDR3: CASSSRGGNEQFF

J: TRBJ2-7
V: TRBV12-5
D: TRBD1
size: NA
DNA: TGTGCTAGTGCCACCCCCGAGACAGGGGGCTCCTACGAGCAGTACTTC
CDR3: CASATPETGGSYEQYF

J: TRBJ1-1
V: TRBV28
D: TRBD1
size: once
DNA: TGTGCCAGCAGTCCCCGGCGGATGACAGGGGGCCTTTTTGAAGCTTTCTTT
CDR3: CASSPRRMTGGLFEAFF

J: TRBJ2-7
V: TRBV7-8
D: NA
size: NA
DNA: TGTGCCAGCAGCTTTGGCAGGGTAACCTACGAGCAGTACTTC
CDR3: CASSFGRVTYEQYF

J: TRBJ1-2
V: TRBV28
D: TRBD1
size: NA
DNA: TGTGCCAGCAGTGATGAAAGGGACAGCCTTAACTATGGCTACACCTTC
CDR3: CASSDERDSLNYGYTF

J: TRBJ2-2
V: TRBV6-5
D: TRBD2
size: NA
DNA: TGTGCCAGCACCTTCAGCGGGGTGACCGGGGAGCTGTTTTTT
CDR3: CASTFSGVTGELFF

J: TRBJ1-5
V: TRBV6-5
D: NA
size: NA
DNA: TGTGCCAGCAGTTACTCCTCGGGTAGCCAGCCCCAGCATTTT
CDR3: CASSYSSGSQPQHF

J: TRBJ2-7
V: TRBV11-2
D: NA
size: few
DNA: TGTGCCAGCAGCTTACTGACAGGCGGAGAGCAGTACTTC
CDR3: CASSLLTGGEQYF

J: TRBJ2-2
V: TRBV6-1
D: TRBD1
size: once
DNA: TGTGCCAGCAGTGAGCTTCTGACCTCGGGACAGGGCCGTCCCGGGGAGCTGTTTTTT
CDR3: CASSELLTSGQGRPGELFF

J: TRBJ1-1
V: TRBV19
D: TRBD1
size: NA
DNA: TGTGCCAGTAGTTGGGGGACAGGGAAAACTGAAGCTTTCTTT
CDR3: CASSWGTGKTEAFF

J: TRBJ1-5
V: TRBV27
D: NA
size: NA
DNA: TGTGCCAGCAGCCCTGGACGAGGGAATCAGCCCCAGCATTTT
CDR3: CASSPGRGNQPQHF

J: TRBJ1-2
V: TRBV15
D: NA
size: NA
DNA: TGTGCCACCAGCAGAGAACGGGGTAACTATGGCTACACCTTC
CDR3: CATSRERGNYGYTF

J: TRBJ2-3
V: TRBV2
D: TRBD2
size: NA
DNA: TGTGCCAGCAGGGGTAGCGGGAGCGGTAGAGATACGCAGTATTTT
CDR3: CASRGSGSGRDTQYF

J: TRBJ2-5
V: TRBV7-8
D: NA
size: NA
DNA: TGTGCCAGCAGCTACCCCAGGGGGGGAGGGCCTGTAGAGACCCAGTACTTC
CDR3: CASSYPRGGGPVETQYF

J: TRBJ2-1
V: TRBV2
D: TRBD2
size: NA
DNA: TGTGCCAGCCTCCTAGCGGGGGGCCTCCACAATGAGCAGTTCTTC
CDR3: CASLLAGGLHNEQFF

J: TRBJ2-7
V: TRBV6-6
D: NA
size: few
DNA: TGTGCCAGCAGTTACGGCGTACAGGAGCAGTACTTC
CDR3: CASSYGVQEQYF

J: TRBJ1-2
V: TRBV6-1
D: NA
size: NA
DNA: TGTGCCAGCAGGGGGGACGGCCGAATCTATGGCTACACCTTC
CDR3: CASRGDGRIYGYTF

J: TRBJ1-2
V: TRBV6-5
D: NA
size: NA
DNA: TGTGCCAGCAGTTACTCGACTGTATCAGAGTCTGGCTACACCTTC
CDR3: CASSYSTVSESGYTF

J: TRBJ2-5
V: TRBV9
D: TRBD2
size: NA
DNA: TGTGCCAGCAGCGTAGTCTTAAAGCGGGGGGGCATGGAGACCCAGTACTTC
CDR3: CASSVVLKRGGMETQYF

J: TRBJ2-5
V: TRBV5-1
D: NA
size: NA
DNA: TGCGCCAGCAGCTTACGCCAGCGATTACAAGAGACCCAGTACTTC
CDR3: CASSLRQRLQETQYF

J: TRBJ1-2
V: TRBV7-8
D: NA
size: NA
DNA: TGTGCCAGCAGCTTAGCCGAGGGGAGCGACTATGGCTACACCTTC
CDR3: CASSLAEGSDYGYTF

J: TRBJ2-1
V: TRBV28
D: NA
size: NA
DNA: TGTGCCAGCAGTTTAGGTCAGTTGCATGAGCAGTTCTTC
CDR3: CASSLGQLHEQFF

J: TRBJ1-5
V: TRBV5-5
D: TRBD1
size: once
DNA: TGTGCCAGCAGCTTGTACCCAGGGGGTTTTCAGCCCCAGCATTTT
CDR3: CASSLYPGGFQPQHF

J: TRBJ2-3
V: TRBV18
D: TRBD1
size: many
DNA: TGTGCCAGCTCACCGACGGGGACAGCCGCTAGCACAGATACGCAGTATTTT
CDR3: CASSPTGTAASTDTQYF

J: TRBJ2-1
V: TRBV9
D: NA
size: NA
DNA: TGTGCCAGCAGCGTAGTTCCGAACCCCTACAATGAGCAGTTCTTC
CDR3: CASSVVPNPYNEQFF

J: TRBJ2-3
V: TRBV7-9
D: TRBD2
size: NA
DNA: TGTGCCAGCAGCCGCCCCGTGGGACTACCCAACACAGATACGCAGTATTTT
CDR3: CASSRPVGLPNTDTQYF

J: TRBJ2-1
V: TRBV12-5
D: NA
size: NA
DNA: TGTGCTAGTGGTTTGGATCCGGCTGCGGCCAATGAGCAGTTCTTC
CDR3: CASGLDPAAANEQFF

J: TRBJ1-3
V: TRBV5-8
D: NA
size: NA
DNA: TGTGCCAGCAGCGGACGTGGCATATATTTT
CDR3: CASSGRGIYF

J: TRBJ1-1
V: TRBV5-1
D: NA
size: once
DNA: TGCGCCAGCAGCTTGGAGGCAGGGAAGGGTGAAGCTTTCTTT
CDR3: CASSLEAGKGEAFF

J: TRBJ2-7
V: TRBV6-1
D: NA
size: NA
DNA: TGTGCCAGCAGTGAAGCGGTAACAAAAGCCTTCTCCTACGAGCAGTACTTC
CDR3: CASSEAVTKAFSYEQYF

J: TRBJ2-7
V: TRBV7-9
D: NA
size: NA
DNA: TGTGCCAGCAGCTTCGGCCTGTCCTACGAGCAGTACTTC
CDR3: CASSFGLSYEQYF

J: TRBJ2-7
V: TRBV15
D: NA
size: NA
DNA: TGTGCCACCAGCAGAGAGGGTTCCCGCTCCTACGAGCAGTACTTC
CDR3: CATSREGSRSYEQYF

J: TRBJ2-7
V: TRBV11-2
D: NA
size: NA
DNA: TGTGCCAGCAGCTTAAGAGCAAGTGGGTCCGAGCAGTACTTC
CDR3: CASSLRASGSEQYF

J: TRBJ1-2
V: TRBV6-5
D: TRBD1
size: NA
DNA: TGTGCCAGCAGTTACGGGACAGGCATAGATGGCTACACCTTC
CDR3: CASSYGTGIDGYTF

J: TRBJ2-5
V: TRBV9
D: NA
size: once
DNA: TGTGCCAGCAGCGTAGCTGGGCAGGGGGGTCCAGAGACCCAGTACTTC
CDR3: CASSVAGQGGPETQYF

J: TRBJ2-2
V: TRBV27
D: TRBD2
size: NA
DNA: TGTGCCAGCAGTTCTTACCTGACTAGCGGGAGCGACACCGGGGAGCTGTTTTTT
CDR3: CASSSYLTSGSDTGELFF

J: TRBJ2-5
V: TRBV28
D: NA
size: NA
DNA: TGTGCCAGCAGTTTATTCCCCGGATCTGAGACCCAGTACTTC
CDR3: CASSLFPGSETQYF

J: TRBJ2-5
V: TRBV7-9
D: NA
size: NA
DNA: TGTGCCAGCAGCTTAATCCAGACCCCCCAAGAGACCCAGTACTTC
CDR3: CASSLIQTPQETQYF

J: TRBJ2-5
V: TRBV7-2
D: NA
size: NA
DNA: TGTGCCAGCGAGGACCCGGGAGAGGAGACCCAGTACTTC
CDR3: CASEDPGEETQYF

J: TRBJ1-5
V: TRBV27
D: NA
size: NA
DNA: TGTGCCAGCAGTCCACGGGGGGCAAATCAGCCCCAGCATTTT
CDR3: CASSPRGANQPQHF

J: TRBJ2-7
V: TRBV19
D: TRBD1
size: NA
DNA: TGTGCCAGTAGTATAGGACAGGGTTCCGAGCAGTACTTC
CDR3: CASSIGQGSEQYF

J: TRBJ1-5
V: TRBV9
D: NA
size: NA
DNA: TGTGCCAGCAGCGTGGAGACAGGATTCAATCAGCCCCAGCATTTT
CDR3: CASSVETGFNQPQHF

J: TRBJ1-3
V: TRBV25-1
D: NA
size: NA
DNA: TGTGCCGCGGGGGAGGCTGGAAACACCATATATTTT
CDR3: CAAGEAGNTIYF